This TCR beta chain was documented in a study of tumor-infiltrating lymphocytes in primary liver carcinoma. Looking at the study overall: Roughly 3.5 to 7.13 million productive TCRbeta reads came from each sample, comparable across tissue types. Notes on the study in general: Among the pair types, tumor region pairs showed more overlap than tumor-adjacent and tumor-blood pairs. Tumors had a top-250-clone fraction that was significantly higher than blood (p = 0.039).

The CDR3 sequence is 15 residues long. The germline CDR1 and CDR2 sequences are MNHEY and SVGAGI. V dropped 3 bases and J dropped 3 bases, with 14 bases sitting between them. This clonotype was counted many times. Its target is not known. RNA was extracted from whole blood without cell sorting, alongside germline DNA. Around 4 milliliters of peripheral blood were collected before surgery. Using a constant-region primer together with ProtoScript II reverse transcriptase, TCR beta cDNA was made from around 500 ng of total RNA. Three rounds of nested multiplex PCR with slightly modified ARM-PCR produced TCR beta libraries. The opening two PCR rounds, ten to eleven cycles each, paired TRBV1-TRBV30 forward primers with a C-beta reverse primer. Each CDR3 protein gets one entry after TCRdb re-called the multiplex PCR reads with MiXCR. This sample has approximately 340,000 distinct CDR3 sequences, with less than 65% found just once.

This TCR was recovered from a middle-aged man with primary liver carcinoma and hepatitis B virus infection. Sequencing was performed on peripheral blood. The J gene is TRBJ2-5, the V gene TRBV6-5; weak D call: TRBD1 (6 bases). For the CDR3, the DNA is TGTGCCAGCAGTTATTCCCTCGGGACAAAAGAGACCCAGTACTTC. Translating it yields CASSYSLGTKETQYF.